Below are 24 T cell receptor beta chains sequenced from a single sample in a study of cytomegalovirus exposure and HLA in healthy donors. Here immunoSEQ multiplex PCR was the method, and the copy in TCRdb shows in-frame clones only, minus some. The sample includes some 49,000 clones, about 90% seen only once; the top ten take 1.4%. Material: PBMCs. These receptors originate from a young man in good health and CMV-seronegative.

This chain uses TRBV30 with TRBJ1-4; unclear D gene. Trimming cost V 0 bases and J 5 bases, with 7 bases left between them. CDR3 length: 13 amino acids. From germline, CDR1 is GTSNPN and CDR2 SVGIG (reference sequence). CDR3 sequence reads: CAWSVSGNEKLFF. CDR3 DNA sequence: TGTGCCTGGAGTGTAAGCGGAAATGAAAAACTGTTTTTT.

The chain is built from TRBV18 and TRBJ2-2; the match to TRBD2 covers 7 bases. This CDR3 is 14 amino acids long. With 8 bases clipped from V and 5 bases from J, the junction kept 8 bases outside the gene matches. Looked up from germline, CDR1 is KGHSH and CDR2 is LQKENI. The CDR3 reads CASGGRERTGELFF. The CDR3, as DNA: TGTGCCAGCGGCGGGCGGGAGAGAACCGGGGAGCTGTTTTTT.

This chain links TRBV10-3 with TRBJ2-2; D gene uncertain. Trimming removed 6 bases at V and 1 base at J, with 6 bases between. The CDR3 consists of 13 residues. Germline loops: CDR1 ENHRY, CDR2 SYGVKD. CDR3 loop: CAIRPVNTGELFF. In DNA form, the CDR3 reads TGTGCCATCAGGCCGGTGAACACCGGGGAGCTGTTTTTT.

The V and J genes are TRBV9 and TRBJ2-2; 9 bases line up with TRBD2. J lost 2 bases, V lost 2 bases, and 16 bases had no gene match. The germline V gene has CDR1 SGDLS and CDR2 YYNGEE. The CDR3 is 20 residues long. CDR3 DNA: TGTGCCAGCAGCGTGAGCCTCTTTTCAGCGGGAGGTTTAAACACCGGGGAGCTGTTTTTT. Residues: CASSVSLFSAGGLNTGELFF.

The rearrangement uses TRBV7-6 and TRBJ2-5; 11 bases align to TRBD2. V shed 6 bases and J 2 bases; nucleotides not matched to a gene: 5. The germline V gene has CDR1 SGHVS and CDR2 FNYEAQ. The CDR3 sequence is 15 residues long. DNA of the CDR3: TGTGCCAGCAGGACTAGCGGGGCCGTTCAAGAGACCCAGTACTTC. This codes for CASRTSGAVQETQYF. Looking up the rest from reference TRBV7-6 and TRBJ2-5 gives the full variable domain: GAGVSQSPRYKVTKRGQDVALRCDPISGHVSLYWYRQALGQGPEFLTYFNYEAQQDKSGLPNDRFSAERPEGSISTLTIQRTEQRDSAMYRCASRTSGAVQETQYFGPGTRLLVL.

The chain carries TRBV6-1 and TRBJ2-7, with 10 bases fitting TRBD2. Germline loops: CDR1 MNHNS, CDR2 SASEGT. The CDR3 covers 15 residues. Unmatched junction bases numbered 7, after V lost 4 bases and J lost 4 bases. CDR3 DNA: TGTGCCAGCAGTGCGGCTAGCGGGAGAGGATACGAGCAGTACTTC. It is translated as CASSAASGRGYEQYF.

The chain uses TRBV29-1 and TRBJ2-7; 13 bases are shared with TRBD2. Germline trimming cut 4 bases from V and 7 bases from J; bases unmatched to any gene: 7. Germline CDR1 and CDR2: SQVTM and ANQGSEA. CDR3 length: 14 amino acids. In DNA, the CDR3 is TGCAGCGTTGCCGATACTAGCGGGAGGGGGGAGCAGTACTTC. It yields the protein CSVADTSGRGEQYF.

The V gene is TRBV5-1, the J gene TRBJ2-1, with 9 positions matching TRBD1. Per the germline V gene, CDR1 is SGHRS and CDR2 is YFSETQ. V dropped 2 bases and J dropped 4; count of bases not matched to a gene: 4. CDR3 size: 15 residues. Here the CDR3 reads CASSFRDRAYNEQFF. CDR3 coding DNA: TGCGCCAGCAGCTTCCGGGACAGGGCTTACAATGAGCAGTTCTTC.

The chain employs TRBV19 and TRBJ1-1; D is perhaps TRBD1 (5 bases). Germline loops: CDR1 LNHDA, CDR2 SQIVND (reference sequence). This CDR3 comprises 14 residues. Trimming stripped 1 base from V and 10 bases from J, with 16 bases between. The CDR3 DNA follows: TGTGCCAGTAGTATAGGAACCTCCGCCGGGGGAGCTTTCTTT. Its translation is CASSIGTSAGGAFF.

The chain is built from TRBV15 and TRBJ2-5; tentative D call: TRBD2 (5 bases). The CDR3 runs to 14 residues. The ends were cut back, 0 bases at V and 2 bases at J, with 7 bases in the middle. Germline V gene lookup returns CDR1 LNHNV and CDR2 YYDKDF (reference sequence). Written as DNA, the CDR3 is TGTGCCACCAGCAGAGAGGGAGTTCAAGAGACCCAGTACTTC. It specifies CATSREGVQETQYF.

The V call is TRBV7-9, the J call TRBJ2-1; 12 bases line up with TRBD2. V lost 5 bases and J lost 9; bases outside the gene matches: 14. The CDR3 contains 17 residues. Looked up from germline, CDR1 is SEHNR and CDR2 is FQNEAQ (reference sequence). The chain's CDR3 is CASSPGRGLAGRIEQFF. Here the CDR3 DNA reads TGTGCCAGCAGCCCAGGACGAGGACTAGCGGGAAGGATTGAGCAGTTCTTC. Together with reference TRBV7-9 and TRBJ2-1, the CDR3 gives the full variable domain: DTGVSQNPRHKITKRGQNVTFRCDPISEHNRLYWYRQTLGQGPEFLTYFQNEAQLEKSRLLSDRFSAERPKGSFSTLEIQRTEQGDSAMYLCASSPGRGLAGRIEQFFGPGTRLTVL.

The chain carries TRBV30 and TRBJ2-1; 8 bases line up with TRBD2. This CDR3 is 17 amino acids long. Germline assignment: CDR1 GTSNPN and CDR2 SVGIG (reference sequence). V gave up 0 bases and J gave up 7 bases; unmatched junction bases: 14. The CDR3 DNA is TGTGCCTGGAGTGTTGTCTTCGGCGGGAGGATTATGAATGAGCAGTTCTTC. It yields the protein CAWSVVFGGRIMNEQFF.

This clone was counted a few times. The CDR3 region is CASSPRTEGEQYF. As DNA, the CDR3 is TGTGCCAGCTCACCCCGGACAGAGGGCGAGCAGTACTTC. The V call is TRBV18, the J call TRBJ2-7, with a weak D call TRBD1 (6 bases). V was pared by 3 bases and J by 6 bases, with 12 bases between. The CDR3 consists of 13 residues. Germline V gene data show CDR1 as KGHSH and CDR2 as LQKENI.

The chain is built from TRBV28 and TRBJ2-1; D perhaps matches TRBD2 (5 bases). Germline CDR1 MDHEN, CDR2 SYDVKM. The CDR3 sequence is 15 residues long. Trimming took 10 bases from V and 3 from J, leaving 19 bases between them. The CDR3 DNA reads TGTGCCACCTACCGCCCCGGGGAACTCTACAATGAGCAGTTCTTC. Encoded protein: CATYRPGELYNEQFF.

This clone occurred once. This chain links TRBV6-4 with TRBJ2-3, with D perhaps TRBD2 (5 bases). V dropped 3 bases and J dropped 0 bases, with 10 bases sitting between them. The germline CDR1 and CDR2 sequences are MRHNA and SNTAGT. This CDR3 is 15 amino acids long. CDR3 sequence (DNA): TGTGCCAGCAGTGAGACTACCGGAAGCACAGATACGCAGTATTTT. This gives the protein CASSETTGSTDTQYF.

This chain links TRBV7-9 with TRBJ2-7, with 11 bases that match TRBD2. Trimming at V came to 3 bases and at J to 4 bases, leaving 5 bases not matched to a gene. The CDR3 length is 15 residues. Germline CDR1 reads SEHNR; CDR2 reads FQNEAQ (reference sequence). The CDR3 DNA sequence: TGTGCCAGCAGCTTGCTAGCGGGAGGAGGATACGAGCAGTACTTC. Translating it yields CASSLLAGGGYEQYF.

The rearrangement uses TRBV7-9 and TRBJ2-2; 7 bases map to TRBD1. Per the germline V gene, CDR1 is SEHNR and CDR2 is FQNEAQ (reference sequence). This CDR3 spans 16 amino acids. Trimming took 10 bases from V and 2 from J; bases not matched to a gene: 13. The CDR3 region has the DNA TGTGCCATCTATTGGCCGGACAGGACTAACACCGGGGAGCTGTTTTTT. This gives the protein CAIYWPDRTNTGELFF.

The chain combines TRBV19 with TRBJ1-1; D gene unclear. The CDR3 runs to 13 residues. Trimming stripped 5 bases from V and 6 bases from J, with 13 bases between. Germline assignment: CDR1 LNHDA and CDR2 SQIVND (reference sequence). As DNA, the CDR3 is TGTGCCAGTAGTTCCACCGACGGGTCTGAAGCTTTCTTT. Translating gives CASSSTDGSEAFF.

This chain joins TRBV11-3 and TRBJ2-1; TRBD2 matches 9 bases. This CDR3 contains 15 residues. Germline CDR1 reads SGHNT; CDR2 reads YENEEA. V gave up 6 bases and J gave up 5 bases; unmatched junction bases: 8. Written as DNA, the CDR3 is TGTGCCAGCAGACGCGGGGGGGGGAGAAACAATGAGCAGTTCTTC. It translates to CASRRGGGRNNEQFF.

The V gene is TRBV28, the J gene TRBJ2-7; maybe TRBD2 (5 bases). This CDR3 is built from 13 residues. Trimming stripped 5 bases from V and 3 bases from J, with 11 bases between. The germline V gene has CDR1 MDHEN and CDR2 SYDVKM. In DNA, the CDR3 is TGTGCCAGCAGTCAGGACGGGAACTACGAGCAGTACTTC. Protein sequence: CASSQDGNYEQYF. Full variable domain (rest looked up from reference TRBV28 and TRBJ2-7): DVKVTQSSRYLVKRTGEKVFLECVQDMDHENMFWYRQDPGLGLRLIYFSYDVKMKEKGDIPEGYSVSREKKERFSLILESASTNQTSMYLCASSQDGNYEQYFGPGTRLTVT.

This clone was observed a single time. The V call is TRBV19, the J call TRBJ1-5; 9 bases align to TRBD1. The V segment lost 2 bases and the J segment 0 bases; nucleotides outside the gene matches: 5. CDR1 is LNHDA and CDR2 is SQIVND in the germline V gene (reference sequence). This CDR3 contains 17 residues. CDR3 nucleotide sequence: TGTGCCAGTAGTATAATTGGGACAGGGTATAGCAATCAGCCCCAGCATTTT. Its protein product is CASSIIGTGYSNQPQHF.

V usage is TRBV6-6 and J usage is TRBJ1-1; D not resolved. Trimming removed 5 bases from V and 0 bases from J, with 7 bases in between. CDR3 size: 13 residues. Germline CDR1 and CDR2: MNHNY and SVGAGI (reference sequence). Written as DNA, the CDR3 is TGTGCCAGCAGTAATTCCATGAACACTGAAGCTTTCTTT. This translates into CASSNSMNTEAFF.

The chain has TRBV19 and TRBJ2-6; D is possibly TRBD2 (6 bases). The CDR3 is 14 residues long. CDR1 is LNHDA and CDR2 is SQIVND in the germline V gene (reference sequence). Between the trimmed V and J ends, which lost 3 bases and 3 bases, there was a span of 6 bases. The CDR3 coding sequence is TGTGCCAGTAGTATGGGGGGTGGGGCCAACGTCCTGACTTTC. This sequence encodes CASSMGGGANVLTF.

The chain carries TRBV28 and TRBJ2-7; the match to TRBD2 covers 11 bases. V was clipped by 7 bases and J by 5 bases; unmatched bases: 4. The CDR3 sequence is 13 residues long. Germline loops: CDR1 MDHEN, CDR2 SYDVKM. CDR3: CASTPSGRNEQYF. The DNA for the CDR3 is TGTGCCAGCACCCCTAGCGGGAGGAACGAGCAGTACTTC. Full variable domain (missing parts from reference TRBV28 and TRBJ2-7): DVKVTQSSRYLVKRTGEKVFLECVQDMDHENMFWYRQDPGLGLRLIYFSYDVKMKEKGDIPEGYSVSREKKERFSLILESASTNQTSMYLCASTPSGRNEQYFGPGTRLTVT.